This T cell receptor beta chain was identified in a study of beta chain features in type 1 diabetes. The germline CDR1 and CDR2 sequences are SGHRS and YFSETQ. The CDR3 is 14 amino acids. Trimming took off 4 bases at V and 3 bases at J, with 12 bases between the two ends. About this clone itself: The target antigen is unknown.

Reverse transcription of all isolated RNA meant that expressed TCRB transcripts were sequenced. The assay was immunoSEQ multiplex PCR, and TCRdb's table has in-frame clones only and misses some. The sample lists 160,000 or so clones, approximately 9.1% occurring once. Study-level results: Any HLA-type effect on TCRB rearrangement remained unresolved here. The study found moderately but significantly shorter TCRB CDR3s in all four CD4+ subsets of Type 1 diabetes patients. A possible short-template PCR bias applies equally to patients and controls.

Sequenced material: central memory CD4+ T cells from blood. V and J are TRBV5-1 and TRBJ2-3; D is perhaps TRBD1 (6 bases). The receptor comes from a woman aged 25 to 39 with type 1 diabetes. CDR3 nucleotides: TGCGCCAGCAGCCTCGGACAGCGGACAGATACGCAGTATTTT. Translating gives CASSLGQRTDTQYF.